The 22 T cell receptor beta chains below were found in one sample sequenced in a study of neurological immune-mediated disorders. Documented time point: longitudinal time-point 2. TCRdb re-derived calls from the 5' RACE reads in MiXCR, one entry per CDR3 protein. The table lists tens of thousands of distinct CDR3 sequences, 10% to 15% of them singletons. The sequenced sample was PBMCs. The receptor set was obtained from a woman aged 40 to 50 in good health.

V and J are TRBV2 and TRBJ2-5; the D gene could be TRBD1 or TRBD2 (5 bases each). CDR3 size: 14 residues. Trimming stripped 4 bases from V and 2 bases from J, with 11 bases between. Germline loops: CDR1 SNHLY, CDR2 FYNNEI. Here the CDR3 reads CASSGGRPQETQYF. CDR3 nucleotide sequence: TGTGCCAGCAGTGGGGGACGCCCGCAAGAGACCCAGTACTTC. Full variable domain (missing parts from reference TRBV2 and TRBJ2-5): EPEVTQTPSHQVTQMGQEVILRCVPISNHLYFYWYRQILGQKVEFLVSFYNNEISEKSEIFDDQFSVERPDGSNFTLKIRSTKLEDSAMYFCASSGGRPQETQYFGPGTRLLVL.

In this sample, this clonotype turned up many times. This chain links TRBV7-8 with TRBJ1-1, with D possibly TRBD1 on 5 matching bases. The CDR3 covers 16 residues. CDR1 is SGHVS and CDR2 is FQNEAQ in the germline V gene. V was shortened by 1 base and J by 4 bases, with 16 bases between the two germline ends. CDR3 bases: TGTGCCAGCAGCTTAGGTGCGGGGGTGGCGGGCACTGAAGCTTTCTTT. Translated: CASSLGAGVAGTEAFF.

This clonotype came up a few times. DNA for the CDR3: TGCAGTGCTTGGAGAGGGACTAGCGGGCGCGCAACGGAAGAGACCCAGTACTTC. Translating it yields CSAWRGTSGRATEETQYF. The chain couples TRBV20-1 to TRBJ2-5, with 12 bases matching TRBD2. V lost 5 bases, J lost 3 bases, and 16 bases stayed unmatched. CDR3 size: 18 residues. Per the germline V gene, CDR1 is DFQATT and CDR2 is SNEGSKA (reference sequence).

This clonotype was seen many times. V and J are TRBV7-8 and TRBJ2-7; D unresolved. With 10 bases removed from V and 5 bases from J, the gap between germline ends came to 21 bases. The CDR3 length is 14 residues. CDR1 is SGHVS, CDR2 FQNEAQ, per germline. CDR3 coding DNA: TGTGCCACTACATGGTACCCCCCTGGGAACGAGCAGTACTTC. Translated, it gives CATTWYPPGNEQYF.

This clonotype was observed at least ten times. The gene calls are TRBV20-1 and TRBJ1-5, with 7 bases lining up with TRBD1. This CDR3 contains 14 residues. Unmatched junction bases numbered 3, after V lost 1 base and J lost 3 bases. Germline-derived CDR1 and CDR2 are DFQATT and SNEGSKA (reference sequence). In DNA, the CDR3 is TGCAGTGCTAGAGTCAGGGGGATCAATCAGCCCCAGCATTTT. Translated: CSARVRGINQPQHF.

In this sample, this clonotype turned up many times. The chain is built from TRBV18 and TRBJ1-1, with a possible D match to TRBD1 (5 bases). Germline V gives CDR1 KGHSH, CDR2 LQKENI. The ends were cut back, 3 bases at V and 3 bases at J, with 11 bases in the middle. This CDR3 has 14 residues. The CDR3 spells CASSPRRADTEAFF. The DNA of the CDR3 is TGTGCCAGCTCACCCCGCAGGGCGGACACTGAAGCTTTCTTT. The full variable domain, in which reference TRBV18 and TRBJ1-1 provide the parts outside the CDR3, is NAGVMQNPRHLVRRRGQEARLRCSPMKGHSHVYWYRQLPEEGLKFMVYLQKENIIDESGMPKERFSAEFPKEGPSILRIQQVVRGDSAAYFCASSPRRADTEAFFGQGTRLTVV.

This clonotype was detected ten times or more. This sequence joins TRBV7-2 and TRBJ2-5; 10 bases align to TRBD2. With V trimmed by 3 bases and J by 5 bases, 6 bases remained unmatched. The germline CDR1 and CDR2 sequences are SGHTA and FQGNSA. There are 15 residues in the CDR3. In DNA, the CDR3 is TGTGCCAGCAGCTTTAGCGGGGGGCCCGGGGAGACCCAGTACTTC. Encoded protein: CASSFSGGPGETQYF.

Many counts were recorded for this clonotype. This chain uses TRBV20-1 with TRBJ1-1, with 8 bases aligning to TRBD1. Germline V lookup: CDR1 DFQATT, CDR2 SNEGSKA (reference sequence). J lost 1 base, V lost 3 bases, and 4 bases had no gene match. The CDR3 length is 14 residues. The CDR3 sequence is CSASSGGPNTEAFF. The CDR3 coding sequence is TGCAGTGCTAGTTCAGGGGGCCCGAACACTGAAGCTTTCTTT.

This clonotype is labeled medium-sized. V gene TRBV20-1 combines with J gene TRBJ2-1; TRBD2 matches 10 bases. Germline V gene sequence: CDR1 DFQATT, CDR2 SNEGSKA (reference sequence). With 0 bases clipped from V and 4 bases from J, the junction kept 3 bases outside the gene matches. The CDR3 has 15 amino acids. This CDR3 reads CSAREGTSEYNEQFF. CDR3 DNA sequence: TGCAGTGCTAGAGAGGGGACTAGCGAATACAATGAGCAGTTCTTC.

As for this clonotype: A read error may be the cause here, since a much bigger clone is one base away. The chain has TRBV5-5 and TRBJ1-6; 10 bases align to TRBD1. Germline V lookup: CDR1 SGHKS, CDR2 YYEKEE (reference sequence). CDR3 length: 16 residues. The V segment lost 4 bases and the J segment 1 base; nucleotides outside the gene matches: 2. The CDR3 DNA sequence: TGTGCCAGCAGCCAGGGACAGGGGTCCTATAATTCACCCCTCCACTTT. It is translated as CASSQGQGSYNSPLHF.

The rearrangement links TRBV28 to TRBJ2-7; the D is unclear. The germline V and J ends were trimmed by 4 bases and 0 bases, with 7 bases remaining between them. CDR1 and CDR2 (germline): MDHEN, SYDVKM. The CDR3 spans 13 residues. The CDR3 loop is CASSSVSSYEQYF. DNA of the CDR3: TGTGCCAGCAGTTCGGTATCCTCCTACGAGCAGTACTTC.

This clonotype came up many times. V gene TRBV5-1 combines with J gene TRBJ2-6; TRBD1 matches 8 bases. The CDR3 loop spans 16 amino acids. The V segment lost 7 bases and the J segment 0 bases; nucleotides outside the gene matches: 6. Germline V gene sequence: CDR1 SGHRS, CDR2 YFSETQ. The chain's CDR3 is CASAGTGRSGANVLTF. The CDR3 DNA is TGCGCCAGCGCCGGGACAGGCCGCTCTGGGGCCAACGTCCTGACTTTC.

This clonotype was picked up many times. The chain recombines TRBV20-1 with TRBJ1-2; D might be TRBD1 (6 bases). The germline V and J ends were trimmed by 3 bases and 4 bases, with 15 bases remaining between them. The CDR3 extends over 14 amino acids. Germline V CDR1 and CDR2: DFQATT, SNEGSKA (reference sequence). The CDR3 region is CSARSGQTLYGYTF. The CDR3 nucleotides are TGCAGTGCTAGGAGTGGACAGACCCTCTATGGCTACACCTTC.

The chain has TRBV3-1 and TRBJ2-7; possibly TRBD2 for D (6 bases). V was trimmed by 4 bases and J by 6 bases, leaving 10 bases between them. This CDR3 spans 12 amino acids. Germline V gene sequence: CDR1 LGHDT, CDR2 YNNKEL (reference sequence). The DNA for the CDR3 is TGTGCCAGCAGCCCTGGGGGGTCCGAGCAGTACTTC. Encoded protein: CASSPGGSEQYF.

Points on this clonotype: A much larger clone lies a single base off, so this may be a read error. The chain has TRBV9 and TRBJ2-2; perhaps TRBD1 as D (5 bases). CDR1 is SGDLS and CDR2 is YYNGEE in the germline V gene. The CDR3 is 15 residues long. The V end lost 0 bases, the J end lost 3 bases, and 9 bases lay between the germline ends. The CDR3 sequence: CASSVGQMDTGELFF. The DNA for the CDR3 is TGTGCCAGCAGCGTAGGACAGATGGACACCGGGGAGCTGTTTTTT.

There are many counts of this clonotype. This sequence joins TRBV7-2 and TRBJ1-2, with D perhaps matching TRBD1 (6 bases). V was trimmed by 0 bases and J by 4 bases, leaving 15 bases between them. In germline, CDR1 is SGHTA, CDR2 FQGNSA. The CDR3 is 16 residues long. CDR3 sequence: CASSLAASGGLYGYTF. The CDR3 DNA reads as TGTGCCAGCAGCTTAGCCGCCTCCGGGGGCCTCTATGGCTACACCTTC.

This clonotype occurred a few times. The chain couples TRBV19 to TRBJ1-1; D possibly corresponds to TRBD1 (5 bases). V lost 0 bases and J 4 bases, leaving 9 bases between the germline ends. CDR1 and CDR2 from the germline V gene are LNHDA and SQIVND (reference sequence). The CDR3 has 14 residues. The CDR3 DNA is TGTGCCAGTAGTATAGAGGGGGAAGGCACTGAAGCTTTCTTT. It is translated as CASSIEGEGTEAFF.

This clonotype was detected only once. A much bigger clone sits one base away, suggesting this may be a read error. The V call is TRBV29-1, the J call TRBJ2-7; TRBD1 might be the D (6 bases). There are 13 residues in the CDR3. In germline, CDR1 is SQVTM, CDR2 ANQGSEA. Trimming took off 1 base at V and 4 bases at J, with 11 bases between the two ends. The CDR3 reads CSVEGWGLYEQYF. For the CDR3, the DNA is TGCAGCGTTGAAGGCTGGGGGCTGTACGAGCAGTACTTC.

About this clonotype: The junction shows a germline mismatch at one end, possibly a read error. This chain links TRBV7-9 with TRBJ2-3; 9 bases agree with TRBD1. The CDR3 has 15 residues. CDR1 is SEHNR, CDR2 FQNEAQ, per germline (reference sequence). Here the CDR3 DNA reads TGTGTCAGCAGCTACGGGGACAGGGGCACAGATACGCAGTATTTT. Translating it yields CVSSYGDRGTDTQYF.

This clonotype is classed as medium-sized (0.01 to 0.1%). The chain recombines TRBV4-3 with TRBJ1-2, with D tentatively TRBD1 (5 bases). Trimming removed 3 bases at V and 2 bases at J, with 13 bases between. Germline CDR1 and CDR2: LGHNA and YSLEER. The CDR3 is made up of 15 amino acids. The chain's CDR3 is CASSHTGRRNYGYTF. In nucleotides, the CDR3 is TGCGCCAGCAGCCACACGGGACGGAGGAACTATGGCTACACCTTC.

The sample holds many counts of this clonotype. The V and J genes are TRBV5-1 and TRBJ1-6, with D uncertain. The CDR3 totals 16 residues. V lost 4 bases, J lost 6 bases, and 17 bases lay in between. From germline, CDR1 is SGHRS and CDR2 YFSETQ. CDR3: CASSPTSIASNSPLHF. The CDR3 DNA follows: TGCGCCAGCAGCCCTACTTCGATTGCATCTAATTCACCCCTCCACTTT.

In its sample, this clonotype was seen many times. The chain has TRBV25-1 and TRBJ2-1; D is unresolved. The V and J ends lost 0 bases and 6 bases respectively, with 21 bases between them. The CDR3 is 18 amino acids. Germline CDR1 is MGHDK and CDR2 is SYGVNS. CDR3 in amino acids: CASSEYSSSWASRNEQFF. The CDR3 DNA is TGTGCCAGCAGTGAATATTCTTCGTCTTGGGCTAGTCGCAATGAGCAGTTCTTC.